This T cell receptor beta chain was obtained from a study of blood T cell repertoires in COVID-19. Study overall: Donors in the United States, Italy and Spain gave samples during acute or convalescent COVID-19.

The CDR3 totals 13 residues. Per germline, CDR1 KGHSH and CDR2 LQKENI. V was clipped by 3 bases and J by 5 bases, with 10 bases between them. The data were produced by immunoSEQ multiplex PCR, yet TCRdb's version contains in-frame clones alone and is incomplete. The sample includes just over 150,000 clones, roughly 82% of them seen just once. This clone showed up just once. The origin of this receptor is a woman between 50 and 59 years old with acute or convalescent COVID-19. The genes are TRBV18 and TRBJ1-1; the D is unclear. Sequenced input: peripheral blood. The CDR3 DNA reads TGTGCCAGCTCACCCCGCTTGGCTACTGAAGCTTTCTTT. Protein sequence: CASSPRLATEAFF.